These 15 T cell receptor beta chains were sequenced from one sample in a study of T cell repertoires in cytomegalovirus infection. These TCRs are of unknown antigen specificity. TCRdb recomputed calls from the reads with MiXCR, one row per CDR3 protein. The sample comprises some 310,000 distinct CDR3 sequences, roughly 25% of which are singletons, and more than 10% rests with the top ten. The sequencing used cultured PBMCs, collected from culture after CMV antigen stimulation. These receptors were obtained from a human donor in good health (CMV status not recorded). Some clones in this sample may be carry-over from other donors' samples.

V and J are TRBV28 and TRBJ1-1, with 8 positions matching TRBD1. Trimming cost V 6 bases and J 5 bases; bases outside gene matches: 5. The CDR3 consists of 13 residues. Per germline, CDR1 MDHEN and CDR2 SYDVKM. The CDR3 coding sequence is TGTGCCAGCAGGAGACAGGGGCGGACTGAAGCTTTCTTT. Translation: CASRRQGRTEAFF.

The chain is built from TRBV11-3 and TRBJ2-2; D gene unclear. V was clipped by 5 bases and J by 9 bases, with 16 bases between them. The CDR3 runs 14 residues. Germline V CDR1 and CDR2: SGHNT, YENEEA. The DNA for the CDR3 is TGTGCCAGCAGCAGCCAAGGGATACCGCGGGAGCTGTTTTTT. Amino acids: CASSSQGIPRELFF.

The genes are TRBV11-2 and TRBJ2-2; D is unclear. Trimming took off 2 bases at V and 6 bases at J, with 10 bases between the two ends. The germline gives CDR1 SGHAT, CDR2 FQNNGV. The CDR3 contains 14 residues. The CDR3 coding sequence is TGTGCCAGCAGCTTAAACCATATGTCCGGGGAGCTGTTTTTT. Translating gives CASSLNHMSGELFF.

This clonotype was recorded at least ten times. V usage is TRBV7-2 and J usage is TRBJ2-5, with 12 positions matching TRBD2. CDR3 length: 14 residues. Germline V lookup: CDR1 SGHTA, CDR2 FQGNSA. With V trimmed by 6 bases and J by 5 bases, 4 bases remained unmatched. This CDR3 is CASRTSGSGETQYF. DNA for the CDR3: TGTGCCAGCAGGACTAGCGGGAGTGGGGAGACCCAGTACTTC.

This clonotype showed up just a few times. The CDR3 region has the DNA TGTGCCAGCAGTATGGACAGCCGCGGAAATTCACCCCTCCACTTT. Translated: CASSMDSRGNSPLHF. The rearrangement links TRBV27 to TRBJ1-6; D possibly corresponds to TRBD1 (6 bases). The CDR3 consists of 15 residues. Germline V gene sequence: CDR1 MNHEY, CDR2 SMNVEV (reference sequence). Trimming took 5 bases from V and 7 from J, leaving 15 bases between them.

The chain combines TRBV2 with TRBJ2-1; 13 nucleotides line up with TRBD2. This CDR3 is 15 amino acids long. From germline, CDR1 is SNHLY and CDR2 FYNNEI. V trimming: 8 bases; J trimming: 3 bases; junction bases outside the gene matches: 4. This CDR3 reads CASLRTSGGYNEQFF. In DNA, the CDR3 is TGTGCCAGCCTCCGGACTAGCGGGGGCTACAATGAGCAGTTCTTC.

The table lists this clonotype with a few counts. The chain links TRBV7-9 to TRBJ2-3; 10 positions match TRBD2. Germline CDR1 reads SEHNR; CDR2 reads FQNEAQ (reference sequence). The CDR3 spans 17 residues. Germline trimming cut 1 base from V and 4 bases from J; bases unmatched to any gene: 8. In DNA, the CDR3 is TGTGCCAGCAGCTTAGGGACTAGCGGCCACGGGGCAGATACGCAGTATTTT. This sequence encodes CASSLGTSGHGADTQYF.

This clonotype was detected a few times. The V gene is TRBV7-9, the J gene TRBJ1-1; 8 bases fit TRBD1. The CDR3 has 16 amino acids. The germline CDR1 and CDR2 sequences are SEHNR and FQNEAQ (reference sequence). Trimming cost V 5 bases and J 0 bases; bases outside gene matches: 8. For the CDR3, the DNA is TGTGCCAGCAGCCCTGGTATGGGACAGGTGAACACTGAAGCTTTCTTT. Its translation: CASSPGMGQVNTEAFF.

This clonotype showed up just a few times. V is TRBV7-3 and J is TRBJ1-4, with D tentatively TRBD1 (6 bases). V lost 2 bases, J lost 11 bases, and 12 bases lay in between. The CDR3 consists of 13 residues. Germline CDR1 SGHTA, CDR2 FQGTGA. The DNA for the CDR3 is TGTGCCAGCAGCTTAGAGACAGGCCGTAAACTGTTTTTT. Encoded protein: CASSLETGRKLFF.

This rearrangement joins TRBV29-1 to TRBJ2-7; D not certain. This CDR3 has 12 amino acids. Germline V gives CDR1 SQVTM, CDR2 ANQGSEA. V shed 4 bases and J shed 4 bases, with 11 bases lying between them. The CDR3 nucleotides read TGCAGCGTTGTGGCACTTGGGTACGAGCAGTACTTC. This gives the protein CSVVALGYEQYF.

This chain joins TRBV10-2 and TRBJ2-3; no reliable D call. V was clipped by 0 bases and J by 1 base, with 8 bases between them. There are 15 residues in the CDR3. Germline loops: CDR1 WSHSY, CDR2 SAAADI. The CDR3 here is CASSESNHGTDTQYF. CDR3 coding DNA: TGCGCCAGCAGTGAGTCGAACCACGGCACAGATACGCAGTATTTT.

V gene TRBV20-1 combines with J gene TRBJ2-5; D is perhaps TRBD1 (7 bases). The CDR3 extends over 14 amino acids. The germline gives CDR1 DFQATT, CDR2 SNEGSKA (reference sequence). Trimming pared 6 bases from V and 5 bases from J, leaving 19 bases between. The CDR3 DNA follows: TGCAGTGCCTTTAAACAGGGGAGGTGGGAGACCCAGTACTTC. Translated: CSAFKQGRWETQYF.

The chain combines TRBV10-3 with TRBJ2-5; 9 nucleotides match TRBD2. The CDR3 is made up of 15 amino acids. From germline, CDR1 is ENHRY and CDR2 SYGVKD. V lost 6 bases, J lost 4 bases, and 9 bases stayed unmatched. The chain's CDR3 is CAISSTSGEGETQYF. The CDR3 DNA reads TGTGCCATCAGCTCGACTAGCGGAGAGGGAGAGACCCAGTACTTC.

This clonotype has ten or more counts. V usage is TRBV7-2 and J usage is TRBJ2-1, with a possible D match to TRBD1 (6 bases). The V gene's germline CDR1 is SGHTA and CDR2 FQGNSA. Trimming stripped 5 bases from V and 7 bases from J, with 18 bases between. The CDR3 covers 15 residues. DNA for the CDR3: TGTGCCAGCAGCGCCAATCCGGGACAACCAAATGAGCAGTTCTTC. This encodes CASSANPGQPNEQFF.

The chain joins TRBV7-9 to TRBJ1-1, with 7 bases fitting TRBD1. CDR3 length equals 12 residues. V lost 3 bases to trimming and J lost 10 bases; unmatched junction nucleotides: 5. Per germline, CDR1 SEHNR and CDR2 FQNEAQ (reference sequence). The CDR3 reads CASSFTGERAFF. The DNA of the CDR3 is TGTGCCAGCAGCTTCACAGGGGAGAGAGCTTTCTTT.